This T cell receptor (beta chain) stems from a study of OX40 agonist ivuxolimab in advanced cancers. The protocol was immunoSEQ multiplex PCR, while the TCRdb copy is restricted to in-frame clones and leaves out a portion. The data show 40,000 or so clones, around nine tenths seen once. Concerning this clone: What it binds is unknown.

CDR1 is SGDLS and CDR2 is YYNGEE in the germline V gene. V lost 4 bases, J lost 6 bases, and 8 bases stayed unmatched. There are 14 residues in the CDR3. The study, taken as a whole, reports: Expanded clones tended on average to be more numerous among CD8+ T cells than CD4+. Within 6 weeks, CD4+ and CD8+ blood T cells expanded clonally at 0.1 to 3.0 mg/kg.

The TCR was taken from an adult with an advanced solid tumor such as melanoma, head and neck, liver or kidney cancer. The sample was CD4+ or CD8+ T cells sorted from blood, taken in a trial of the OX40 agonist ivuxolimab. This rearrangement joins TRBV9 to TRBJ1-1; 8 bases match TRBD1. The CDR3 is CASSPADRAPEAFF. The CDR3 region has the DNA TGTGCCAGCAGCCCAGCGGACAGGGCTCCTGAAGCTTTCTTT.